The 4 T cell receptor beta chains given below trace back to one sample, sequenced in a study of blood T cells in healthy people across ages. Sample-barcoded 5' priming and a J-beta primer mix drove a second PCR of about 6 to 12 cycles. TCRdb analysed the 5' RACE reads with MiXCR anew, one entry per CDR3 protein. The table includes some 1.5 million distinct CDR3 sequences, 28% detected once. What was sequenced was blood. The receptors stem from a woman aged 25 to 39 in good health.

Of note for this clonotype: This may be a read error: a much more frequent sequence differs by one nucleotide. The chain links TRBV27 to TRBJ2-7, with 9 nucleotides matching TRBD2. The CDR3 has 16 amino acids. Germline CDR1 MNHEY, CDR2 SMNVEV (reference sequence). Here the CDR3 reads CASGFNKLAGLYEQYF. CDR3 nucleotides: TGTGCCAGCGGTTTCAACAAGCTAGCGGGGCTCTACGAGCAGTACTTC.

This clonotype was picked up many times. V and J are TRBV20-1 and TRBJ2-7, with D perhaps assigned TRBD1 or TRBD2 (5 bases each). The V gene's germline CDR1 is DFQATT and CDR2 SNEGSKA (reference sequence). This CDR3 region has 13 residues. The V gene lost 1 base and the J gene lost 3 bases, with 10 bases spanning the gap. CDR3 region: CSARGGSDYEQYF. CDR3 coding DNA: TGCAGTGCTAGAGGGGGGTCCGACTACGAGCAGTACTTC.

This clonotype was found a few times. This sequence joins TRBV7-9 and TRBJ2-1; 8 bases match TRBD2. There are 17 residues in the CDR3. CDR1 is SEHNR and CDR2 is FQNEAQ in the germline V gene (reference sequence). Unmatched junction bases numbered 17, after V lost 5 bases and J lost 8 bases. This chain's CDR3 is CASSLEFLAGKEDEQFF. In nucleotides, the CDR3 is TGTGCCAGCAGCCTAGAGTTTCTAGCGGGTAAGGAGGATGAGCAGTTCTTC.

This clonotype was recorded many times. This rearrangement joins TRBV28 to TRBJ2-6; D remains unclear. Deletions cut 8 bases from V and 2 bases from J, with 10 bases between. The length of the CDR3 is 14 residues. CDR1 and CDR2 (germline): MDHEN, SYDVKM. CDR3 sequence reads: CASYDEAGANVLTF. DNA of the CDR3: TGTGCCAGCTACGACGAGGCTGGGGCCAACGTCCTGACTTTC. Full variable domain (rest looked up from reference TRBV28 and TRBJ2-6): DVKVTQSSRYLVKRTGEKVFLECVQDMDHENMFWYRQDPGLGLRLIYFSYDVKMKEKGDIPEGYSVSREKKERFSLILESASTNQTSMYLCASYDEAGANVLTFGAGSRLTVL.